The T cell receptor (beta chain) described here comes from a study of Tregs in tolerant kidney transplant recipients. Study results and caveats: The small number of patients limits these findings pending further validation. Activated donor B cell expansion appeared to reveal the most relevant donor-specific TCRbeta repertoire.

The CDR3 is made up of 12 amino acids. Germline CDR1 MNHNS, CDR2 SASEGT. With 7 bases removed from V and 8 bases from J, the gap between germline ends came to 14 bases. Unstimulated regulatory T cells (CD4+CD25+CD127-), CD4+CD25- non-regulatory cells, CD4 and CD8 cells were FACS-sorted from thawed PBMCs. This clone has at least ten counts. Its antigen remains unidentified. TCRdb's copy holds only in-frame clones and misses some; the assay was immunoSEQ multiplex PCR. This repertoire shows tens of thousands of clones, roughly 84% found once; its top ten account for about 4.6%. Specimen: CD4+ T cells from blood. The J gene is TRBJ1-2, the V gene TRBV6-1, with D uncertain. The receptor was isolated from a human donor in good health. CDR3 nucleotides: TGTGCCAGCACGTCTACGCCCCGCGGCTACACCTTC. Its protein product is CASTSTPRGYTF.